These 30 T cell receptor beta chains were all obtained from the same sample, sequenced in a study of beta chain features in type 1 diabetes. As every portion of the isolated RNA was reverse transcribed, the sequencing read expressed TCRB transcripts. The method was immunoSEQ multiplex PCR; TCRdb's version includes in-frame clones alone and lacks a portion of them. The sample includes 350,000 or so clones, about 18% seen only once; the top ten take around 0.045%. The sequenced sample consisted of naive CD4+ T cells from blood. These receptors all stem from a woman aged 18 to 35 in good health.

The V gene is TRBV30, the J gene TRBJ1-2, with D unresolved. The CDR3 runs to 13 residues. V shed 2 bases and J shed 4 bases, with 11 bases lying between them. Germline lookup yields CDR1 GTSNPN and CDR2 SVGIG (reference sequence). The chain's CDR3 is CAWSFDLAYGYTF. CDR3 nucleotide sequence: TGTGCCTGGAGTTTTGATTTGGCCTATGGCTACACCTTC.

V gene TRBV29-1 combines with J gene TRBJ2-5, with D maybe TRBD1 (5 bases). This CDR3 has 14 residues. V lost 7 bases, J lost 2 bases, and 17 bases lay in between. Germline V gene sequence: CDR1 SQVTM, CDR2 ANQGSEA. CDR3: CSATSYRIQETQYF. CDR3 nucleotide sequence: TGCAGCGCCACCTCCTACAGGATTCAAGAGACCCAGTACTTC.

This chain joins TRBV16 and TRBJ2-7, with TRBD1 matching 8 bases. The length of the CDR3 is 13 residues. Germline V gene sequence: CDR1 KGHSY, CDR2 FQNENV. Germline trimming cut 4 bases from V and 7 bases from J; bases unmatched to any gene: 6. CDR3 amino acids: CASSRTGGGEQYF. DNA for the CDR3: TGTGCCAGCAGCCGTACAGGGGGAGGAGAGCAGTACTTC.

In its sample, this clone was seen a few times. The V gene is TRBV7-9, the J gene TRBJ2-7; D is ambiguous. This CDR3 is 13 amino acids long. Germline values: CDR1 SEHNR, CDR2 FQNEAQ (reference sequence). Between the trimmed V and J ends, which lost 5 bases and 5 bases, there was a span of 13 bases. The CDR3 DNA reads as TGTGCCAGCAGCCCTTCCGGGTTCGACGAGCAGTACTTC. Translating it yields CASSPSGFDEQYF. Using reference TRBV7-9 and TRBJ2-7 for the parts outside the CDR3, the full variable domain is DTGVSQNPRHKITKRGQNVTFRCDPISEHNRLYWYRQTLGQGPEFLTYFQNEAQLEKSRLLSDRFSAERPKGSFSTLEIQRTEQGDSAMYLCASSPSGFDEQYFGPGTRLTVT.

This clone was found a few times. CDR3 sequence (DNA): TGTGCCAGCTCGCGGGGTCCGGACACTGAAGCTTTCTTT. It specifies CASSRGPDTEAFF. This chain uses TRBV5-5 with TRBJ1-1; D gene uncertain. Trimming left V 7 bases short and J 3 bases short, with 13 bases between. The CDR3 is 13 amino acids. Looked up from germline, CDR1 is SGHKS and CDR2 is YYEKEE (reference sequence).

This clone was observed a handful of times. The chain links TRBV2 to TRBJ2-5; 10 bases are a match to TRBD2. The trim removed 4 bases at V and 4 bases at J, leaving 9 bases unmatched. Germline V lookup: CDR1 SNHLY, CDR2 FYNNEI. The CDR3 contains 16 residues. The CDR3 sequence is CASSGLELAGRETQYF. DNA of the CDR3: TGTGCCAGCAGTGGGTTAGAACTAGCGGGACGAGAGACCCAGTACTTC.

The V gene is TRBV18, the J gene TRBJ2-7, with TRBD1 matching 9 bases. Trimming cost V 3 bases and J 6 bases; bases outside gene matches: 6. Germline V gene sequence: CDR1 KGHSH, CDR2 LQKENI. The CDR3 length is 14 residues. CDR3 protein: CASSPGQGIGEQYF. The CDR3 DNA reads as TGTGCCAGCTCACCGGGACAGGGAATCGGCGAGCAGTACTTC.

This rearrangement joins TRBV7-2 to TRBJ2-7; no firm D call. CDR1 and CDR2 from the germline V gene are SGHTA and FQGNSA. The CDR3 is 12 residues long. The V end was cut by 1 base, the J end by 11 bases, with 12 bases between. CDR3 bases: TGTGCCAGCAGCTTAGAGCGTTTGCCCGAGTACTTC. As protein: CASSLERLPEYF.

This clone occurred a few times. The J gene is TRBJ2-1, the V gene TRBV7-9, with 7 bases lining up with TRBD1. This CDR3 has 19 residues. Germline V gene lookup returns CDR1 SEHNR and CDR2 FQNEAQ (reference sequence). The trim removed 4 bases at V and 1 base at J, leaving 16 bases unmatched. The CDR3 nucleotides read TGTGCCAGCAGCTATAGGGACAGTCCCCCATCTTTATCCTACAATGAGCAGTTCTTC. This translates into CASSYRDSPPSLSYNEQFF. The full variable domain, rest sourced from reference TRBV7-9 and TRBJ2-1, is DTGVSQNPRHKITKRGQNVTFRCDPISEHNRLYWYRQTLGQGPEFLTYFQNEAQLEKSRLLSDRFSAERPKGSFSTLEIQRTEQGDSAMYLCASSYRDSPPSLSYNEQFFGPGTRLTVL.

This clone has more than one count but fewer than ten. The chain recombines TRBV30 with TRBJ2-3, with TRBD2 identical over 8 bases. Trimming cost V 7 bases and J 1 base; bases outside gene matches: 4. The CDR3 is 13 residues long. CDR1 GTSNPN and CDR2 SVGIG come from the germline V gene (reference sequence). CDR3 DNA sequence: TGTGCCTACGGACTAGCAGGCACAGATACGCAGTATTTT. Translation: CAYGLAGTDTQYF.

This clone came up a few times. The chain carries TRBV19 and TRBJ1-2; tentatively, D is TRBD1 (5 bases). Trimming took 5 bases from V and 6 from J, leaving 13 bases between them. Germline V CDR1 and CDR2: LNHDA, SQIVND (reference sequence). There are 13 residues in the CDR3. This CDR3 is CASSLQVVDGYTF. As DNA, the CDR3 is TGTGCCAGTAGTTTACAGGTGGTTGATGGCTACACCTTC. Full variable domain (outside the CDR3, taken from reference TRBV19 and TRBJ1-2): DGGITQSPKYLFRKEGQNVTLSCEQNLNHDAMYWYRQDPGQGLRLIYYSQIVNDFQKGDIAEGYSVSREKKESFPLTVTSAQKNPTAFYLCASSLQVVDGYTFGSGTRLTVV.

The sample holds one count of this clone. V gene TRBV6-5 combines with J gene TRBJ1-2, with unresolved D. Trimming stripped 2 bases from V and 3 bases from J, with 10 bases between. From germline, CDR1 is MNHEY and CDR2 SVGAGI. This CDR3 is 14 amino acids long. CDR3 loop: CASSYGRKDYGYTF. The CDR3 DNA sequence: TGTGCCAGCAGTTACGGCAGGAAGGACTATGGCTACACCTTC.

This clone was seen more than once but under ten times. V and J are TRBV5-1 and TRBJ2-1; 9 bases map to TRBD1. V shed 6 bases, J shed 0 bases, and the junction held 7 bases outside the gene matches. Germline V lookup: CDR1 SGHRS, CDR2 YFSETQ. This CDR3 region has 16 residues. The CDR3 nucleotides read TGCGCCAGCACCAGACAGGGGGATGGCTCCTACAATGAGCAGTTCTTC. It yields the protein CASTRQGDGSYNEQFF.

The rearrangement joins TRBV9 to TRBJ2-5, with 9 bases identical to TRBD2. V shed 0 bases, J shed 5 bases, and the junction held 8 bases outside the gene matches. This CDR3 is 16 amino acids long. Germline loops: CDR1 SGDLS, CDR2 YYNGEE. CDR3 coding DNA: TGTGCCAGCAGCGTAGGTTCTAGCGGGGCGGGGGAGACCCAGTACTTC. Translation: CASSVGSSGAGETQYF.

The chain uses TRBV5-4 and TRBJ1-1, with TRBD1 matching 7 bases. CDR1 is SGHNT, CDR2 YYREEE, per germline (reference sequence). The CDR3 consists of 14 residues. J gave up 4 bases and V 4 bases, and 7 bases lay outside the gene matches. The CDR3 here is CASSLRQGFTEAFF. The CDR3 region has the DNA TGTGCCAGCAGCCTGCGACAGGGCTTCACTGAAGCTTTCTTT.

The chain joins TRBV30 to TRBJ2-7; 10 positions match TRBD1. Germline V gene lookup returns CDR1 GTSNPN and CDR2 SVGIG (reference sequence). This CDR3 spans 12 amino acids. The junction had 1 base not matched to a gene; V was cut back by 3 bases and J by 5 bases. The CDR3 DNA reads TGTGCCTGGAGGGGGACAGGGGACGAGCAGTACTTC. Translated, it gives CAWRGTGDEQYF.

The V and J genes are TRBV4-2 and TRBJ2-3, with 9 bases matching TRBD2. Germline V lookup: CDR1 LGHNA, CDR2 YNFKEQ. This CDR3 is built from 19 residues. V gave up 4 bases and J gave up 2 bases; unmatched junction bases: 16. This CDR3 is CASSPGLAGPYLSTDTQYF. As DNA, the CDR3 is TGTGCCAGCAGCCCCGGTCTAGCGGGGCCGTATCTATCCACAGATACGCAGTATTTT.

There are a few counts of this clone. CDR3 nucleotide sequence: TGTGCCTGGAAGGCGGGAGGGTACGAGCAGTACTTC. Translation gives CAWKAGGYEQYF. This chain uses TRBV30 with TRBJ2-7; TRBD2 agrees at 9 bases. After removal of 4 bases from V and 4 bases from J, the junction contained 2 bases not matched to a gene. Germline V gene sequence: CDR1 GTSNPN, CDR2 SVGIG (reference sequence). This CDR3 comprises 12 residues.

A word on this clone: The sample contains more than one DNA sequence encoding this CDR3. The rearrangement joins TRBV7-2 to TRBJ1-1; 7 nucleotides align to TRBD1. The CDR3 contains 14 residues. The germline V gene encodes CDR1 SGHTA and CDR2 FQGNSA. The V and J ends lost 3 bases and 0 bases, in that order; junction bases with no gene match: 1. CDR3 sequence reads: CASSFTGVNTEAFF. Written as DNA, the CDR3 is TGTGCCAGCAGCTTCACAGGGGTGAACACTGAAGCTTTCTTT.

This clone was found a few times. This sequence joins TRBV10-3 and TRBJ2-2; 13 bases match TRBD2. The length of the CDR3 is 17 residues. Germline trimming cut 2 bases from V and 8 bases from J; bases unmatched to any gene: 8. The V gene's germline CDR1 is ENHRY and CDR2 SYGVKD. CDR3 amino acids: CAISEAEGLAGAGELFF. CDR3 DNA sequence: TGTGCCATCAGTGAGGCGGAAGGACTAGCGGGAGCTGGGGAGCTGTTTTTT.

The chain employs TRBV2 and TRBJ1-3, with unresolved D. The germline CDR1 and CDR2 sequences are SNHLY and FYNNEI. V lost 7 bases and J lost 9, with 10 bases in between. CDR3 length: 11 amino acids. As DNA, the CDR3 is TGTGCCAGCAAAGGAGAAGGCACCATATATTTT. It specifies CASKGEGTIYF.

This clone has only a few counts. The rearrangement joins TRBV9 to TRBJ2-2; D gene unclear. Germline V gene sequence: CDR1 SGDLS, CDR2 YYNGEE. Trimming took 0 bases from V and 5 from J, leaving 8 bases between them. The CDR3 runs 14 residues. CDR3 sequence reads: CASSVASRTGELFF. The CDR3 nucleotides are TGTGCCAGCAGCGTAGCTAGTAGAACCGGGGAGCTGTTTTTT. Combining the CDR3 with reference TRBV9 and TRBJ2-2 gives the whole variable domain DSGVTQTPKHLITATGQRVTLRCSPRSGDLSVYWYQQSLDQGLQFLIQYYNGEERAKGNILERFSAQQFPDLHSELNLSSLELGDSALYFCASSVASRTGELFFGEGSRLTVL.

This chain's CDR3 is CASSPAREVGGYTF. In nucleotides, the CDR3 is TGTGCCAGCTCACCGGCCAGGGAGGTTGGAGGCTACACCTTC. The genes are TRBV18 and TRBJ1-2; the D gene is possibly TRBD1 (5 bases). V was cut by 3 bases and J by 8 bases, with 16 bases left in between. CDR3 length equals 14 residues. Looked up from germline, CDR1 is KGHSH and CDR2 is LQKENI.

CDR3 region: CAWAGNTYEQYF. The CDR3 DNA reads as TGTGCCTGGGCGGGCAATACCTACGAGCAGTACTTC. The gene calls are TRBV30 and TRBJ2-7; possibly TRBD2 for D (5 bases). Trimming removed 5 bases at V and 2 bases at J, with 10 bases between. In germline, CDR1 is GTSNPN, CDR2 SVGIG (reference sequence). CDR3 length equals 12 residues.

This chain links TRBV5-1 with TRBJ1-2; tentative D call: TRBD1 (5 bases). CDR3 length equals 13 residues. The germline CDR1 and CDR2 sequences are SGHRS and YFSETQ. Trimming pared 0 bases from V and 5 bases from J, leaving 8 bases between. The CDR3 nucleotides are TGCGCCAGCAGCTTGGACGGGGGGTATGGCTACACCTTC. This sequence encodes CASSLDGGYGYTF.

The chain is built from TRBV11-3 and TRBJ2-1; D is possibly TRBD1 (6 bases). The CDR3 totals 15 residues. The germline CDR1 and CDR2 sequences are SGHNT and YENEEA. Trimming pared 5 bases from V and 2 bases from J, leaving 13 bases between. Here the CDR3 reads CASSPRGYPYNEQFF. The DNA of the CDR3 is TGTGCCAGCAGCCCCAGGGGATATCCCTACAATGAGCAGTTCTTC. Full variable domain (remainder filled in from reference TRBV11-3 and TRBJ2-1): EAGVVQSPRYKIIEKKQPVAFWCNPISGHNTLYWYLQNLGQGPELLIRYENEEAVDDSQLPKDRFSAERLKGVDSTLKIQPAELGDSAVYLCASSPRGYPYNEQFFGPGTRLTVL.

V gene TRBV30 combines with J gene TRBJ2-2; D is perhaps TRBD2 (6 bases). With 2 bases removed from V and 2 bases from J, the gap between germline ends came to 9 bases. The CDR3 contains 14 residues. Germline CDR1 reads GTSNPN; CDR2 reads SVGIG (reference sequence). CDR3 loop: CAWSTGGNTGELFF. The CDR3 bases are TGTGCCTGGAGTACCGGGGGAAACACCGGGGAGCTGTTTTTT.

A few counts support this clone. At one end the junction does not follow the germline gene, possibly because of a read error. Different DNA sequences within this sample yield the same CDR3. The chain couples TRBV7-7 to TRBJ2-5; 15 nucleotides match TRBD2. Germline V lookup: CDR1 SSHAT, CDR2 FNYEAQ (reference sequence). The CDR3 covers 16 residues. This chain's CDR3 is CASSPGLAGGQETQYF. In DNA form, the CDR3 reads TGTGCTAGCAGCCCAGGACTAGCGGGAGGGCAAGAGACCCAGTACTTC.

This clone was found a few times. The DNA for the CDR3 is TGTGCCAGCAATAGGGACAGGGGATCGGGGGAGCAGTACTTC. Its protein is CASNRDRGSGEQYF. This chain links TRBV6-1 with TRBJ2-7, with 10 bases lining up with TRBD1. The CDR3 is 14 residues long. CDR1 is MNHNS and CDR2 is SASEGT in the germline V gene. The V gene end was trimmed by 7 bases and the J gene end by 7 bases; junction bases not matched to a gene: 10.

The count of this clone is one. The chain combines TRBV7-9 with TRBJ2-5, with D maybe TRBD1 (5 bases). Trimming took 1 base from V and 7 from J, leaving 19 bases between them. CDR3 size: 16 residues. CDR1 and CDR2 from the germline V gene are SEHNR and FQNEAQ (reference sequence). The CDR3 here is CASSLDDSGRRGTQYF. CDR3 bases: TGTGCCAGCAGCTTAGACGACAGTGGACGACGAGGGACCCAGTACTTC. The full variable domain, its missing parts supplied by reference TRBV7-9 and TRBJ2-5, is DTGVSQNPRHKITKRGQNVTFRCDPISEHNRLYWYRQTLGQGPEFLTYFQNEAQLEKSRLLSDRFSAERPKGSFSTLEIQRTEQGDSAMYLCASSLDDSGRRGTQYFGPGTRLLVL.